This T cell receptor beta chain originates from a study of T cells in localized non-small cell lung cancer. Study-level points and caveats: In uninvolved adjacent lung, T cell clonality reached its highest value, exceeding tumor. Median detection of top 100 tumor clones in adjacent lung was around 59 clones. One tumor region alone was sequenced, and heterogeneity therefore remains possible.

The CDR3 contains 14 residues. Germline V gene data show CDR1 as GTSNPN and CDR2 as SVGIG (reference sequence). The V and J ends lost 2 bases and 2 bases respectively, with 13 bases between them. Here immunoSEQ multiplex PCR was the method, and the copy in TCRdb shows in-frame clones only, minus some. Of 2,500 to 3,000 clones listed, approximately 26% are singletons. Comment on this clone: The antigen is undetermined.

The chain links TRBV30 to TRBJ2-7; D call uncertain. The source was lung tumor tissue, collected before any cancer treatment. The TCR comes from a female donor aged 60 or older with stage I lung adenocarcinoma. The CDR3 DNA is TGTGCCTGGAGTCCCCGCCAGGCTCCCTACGAGCAGTACTTC. It is translated as CAWSPRQAPYEQYF.